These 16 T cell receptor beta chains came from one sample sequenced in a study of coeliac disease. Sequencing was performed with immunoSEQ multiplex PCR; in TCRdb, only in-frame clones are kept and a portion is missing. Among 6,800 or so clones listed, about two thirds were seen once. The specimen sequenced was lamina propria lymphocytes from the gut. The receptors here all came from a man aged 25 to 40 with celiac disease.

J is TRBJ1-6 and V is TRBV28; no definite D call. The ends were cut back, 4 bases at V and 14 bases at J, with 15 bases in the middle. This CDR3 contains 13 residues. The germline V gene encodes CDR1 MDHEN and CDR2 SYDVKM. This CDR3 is CASSYQVRGTLHF. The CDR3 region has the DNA TGTGCCAGCAGTTACCAGGTCCGCGGGACCCTCCACTTT.

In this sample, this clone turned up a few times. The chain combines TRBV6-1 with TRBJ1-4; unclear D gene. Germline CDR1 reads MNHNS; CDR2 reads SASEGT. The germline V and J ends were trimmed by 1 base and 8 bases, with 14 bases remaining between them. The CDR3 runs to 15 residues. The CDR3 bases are TGTGCCAGCAGTGAAGAGCTGGGTTTGAGGGAAAAACTGTTTTTT. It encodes CASSEELGLREKLFF.

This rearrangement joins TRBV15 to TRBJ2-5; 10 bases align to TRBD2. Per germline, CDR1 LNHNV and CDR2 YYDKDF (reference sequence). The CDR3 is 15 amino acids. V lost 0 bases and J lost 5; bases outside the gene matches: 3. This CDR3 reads CATSRDGLAVETQYF. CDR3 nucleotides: TGTGCCACCAGCAGAGATGGACTAGCGGTGGAGACCCAGTACTTC.

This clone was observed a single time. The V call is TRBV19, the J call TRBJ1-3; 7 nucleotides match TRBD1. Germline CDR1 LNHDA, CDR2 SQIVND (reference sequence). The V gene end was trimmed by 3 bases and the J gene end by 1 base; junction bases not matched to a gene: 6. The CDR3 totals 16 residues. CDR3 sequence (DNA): TGTGCCAGTAGTATGACAGGGTATACGTCTGGAAACACCATATATTTT. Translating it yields CASSMTGYTSGNTIYF. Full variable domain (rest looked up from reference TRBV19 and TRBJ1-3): DGGITQSPKYLFRKEGQNVTLSCEQNLNHDAMYWYRQDPGQGLRLIYYSQIVNDFQKGDIAEGYSVSREKKESFPLTVTSAQKNPTAFYLCASSMTGYTSGNTIYFGEGSWLTVV.

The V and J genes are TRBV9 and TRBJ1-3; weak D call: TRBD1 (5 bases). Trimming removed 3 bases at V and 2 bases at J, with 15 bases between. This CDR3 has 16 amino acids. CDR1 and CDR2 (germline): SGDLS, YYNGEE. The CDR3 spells CASSANQGAAGNTIYF. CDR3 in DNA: TGTGCCAGCAGCGCAAACCAGGGCGCGGCTGGAAACACCATATATTTT. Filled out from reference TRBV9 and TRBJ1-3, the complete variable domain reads DSGVTQTPKHLITATGQRVTLRCSPRSGDLSVYWYQQSLDQGLQFLIQYYNGEERAKGNILERFSAQQFPDLHSELNLSSLELGDSALYFCASSANQGAAGNTIYFGEGSWLTVV.

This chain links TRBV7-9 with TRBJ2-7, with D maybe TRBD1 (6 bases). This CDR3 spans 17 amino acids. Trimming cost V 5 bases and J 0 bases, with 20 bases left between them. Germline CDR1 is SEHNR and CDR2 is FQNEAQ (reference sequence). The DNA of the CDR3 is TGTGCCAGCAGCCCCCTGAGTTTTGCAGGGGCCTCCTACGAGCAGTACTTC. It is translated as CASSPLSFAGASYEQYF.

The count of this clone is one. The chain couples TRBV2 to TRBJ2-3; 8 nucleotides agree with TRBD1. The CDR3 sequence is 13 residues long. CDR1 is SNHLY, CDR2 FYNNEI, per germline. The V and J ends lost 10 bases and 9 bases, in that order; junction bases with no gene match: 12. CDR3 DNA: TGTGCCAACGCGGGACAGGTTCAGAACACGCAGTATTTT. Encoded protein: CANAGQVQNTQYF.

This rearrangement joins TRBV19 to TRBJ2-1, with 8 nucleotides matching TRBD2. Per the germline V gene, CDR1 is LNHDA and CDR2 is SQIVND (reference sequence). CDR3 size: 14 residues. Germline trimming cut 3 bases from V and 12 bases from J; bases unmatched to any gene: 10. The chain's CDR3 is CASSIDSGVSAQFF. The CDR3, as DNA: TGTGCCAGTAGTATCGATAGCGGGGTTTCTGCGCAGTTCTTC.

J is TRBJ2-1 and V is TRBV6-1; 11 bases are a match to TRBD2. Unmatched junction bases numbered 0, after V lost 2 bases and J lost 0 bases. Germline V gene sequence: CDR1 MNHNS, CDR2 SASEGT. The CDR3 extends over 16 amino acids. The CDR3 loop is CASSELAGGSYNEQFF. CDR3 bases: TGTGCCAGCAGTGAACTAGCGGGGGGCTCCTACAATGAGCAGTTCTTC.

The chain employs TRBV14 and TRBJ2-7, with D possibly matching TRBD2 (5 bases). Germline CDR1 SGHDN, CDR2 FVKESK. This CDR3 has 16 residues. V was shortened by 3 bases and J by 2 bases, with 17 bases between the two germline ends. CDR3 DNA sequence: TGTGCCAGCAGCCAGGTAGGCGGGTCACGTACCTACGAGCAGTACTTC. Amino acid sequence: CASSQVGGSRTYEQYF. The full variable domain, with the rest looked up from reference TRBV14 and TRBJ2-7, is EAGVTQFPSHSVIEKGQTVTLRCDPISGHDNLYWYRRVMGKEIKFLLHFVKESKQDESGMPNNRFLAERTGGTYSTLKVQPAELEDSGVYFCASSQVGGSRTYEQYFGPGTRLTVT.

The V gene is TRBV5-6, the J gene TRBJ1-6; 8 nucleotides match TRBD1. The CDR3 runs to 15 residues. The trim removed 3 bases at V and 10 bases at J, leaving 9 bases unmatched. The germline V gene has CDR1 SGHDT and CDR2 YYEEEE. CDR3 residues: CASSWGDRISSPLHF. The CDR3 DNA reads TGTGCCAGCAGCTGGGGGGACAGGATTAGCTCACCCCTCCACTTT.

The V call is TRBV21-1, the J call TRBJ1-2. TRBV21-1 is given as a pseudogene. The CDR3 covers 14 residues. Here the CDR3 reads CASSNDADCYGYTF. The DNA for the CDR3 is TGTGCCAGCAGCAATGACGCGGACTGCTATGGCTACACCTTC.

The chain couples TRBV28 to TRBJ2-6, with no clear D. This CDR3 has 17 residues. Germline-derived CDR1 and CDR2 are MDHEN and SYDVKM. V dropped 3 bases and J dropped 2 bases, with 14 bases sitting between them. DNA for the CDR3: TGTGCCAGCAGTTTCTTCCAGATTCCCCCTGGGGCCAACGTCCTGACTTTC. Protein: CASSFFQIPPGANVLTF.

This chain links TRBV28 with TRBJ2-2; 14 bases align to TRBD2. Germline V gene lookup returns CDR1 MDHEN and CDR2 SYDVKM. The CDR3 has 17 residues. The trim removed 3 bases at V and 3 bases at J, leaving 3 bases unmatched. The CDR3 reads CASSLTSGGVYTGELFF. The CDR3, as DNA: TGTGCCAGCAGTTTGACTAGCGGGGGGGTATACACCGGGGAGCTGTTTTTT. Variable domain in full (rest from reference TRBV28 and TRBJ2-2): DVKVTQSSRYLVKRTGEKVFLECVQDMDHENMFWYRQDPGLGLRLIYFSYDVKMKEKGDIPEGYSVSREKKERFSLILESASTNQTSMYLCASSLTSGGVYTGELFFGEGSRLTVL.

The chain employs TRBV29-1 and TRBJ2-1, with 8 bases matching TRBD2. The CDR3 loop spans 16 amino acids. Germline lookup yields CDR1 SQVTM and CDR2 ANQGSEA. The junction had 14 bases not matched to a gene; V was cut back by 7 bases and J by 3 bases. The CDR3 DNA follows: TGCAGCGCTACAGGAAGCGGGGGCAGGGGCTACAATGAGCAGTTCTTC. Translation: CSATGSGGRGYNEQFF.

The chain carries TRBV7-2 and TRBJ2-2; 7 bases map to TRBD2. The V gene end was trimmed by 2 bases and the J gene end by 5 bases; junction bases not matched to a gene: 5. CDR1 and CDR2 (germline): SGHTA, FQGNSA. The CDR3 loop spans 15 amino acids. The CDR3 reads CASSLIPAGTGELFF. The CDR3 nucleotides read TGTGCCAGCAGCTTAATACCAGCGGGGACCGGGGAGCTGTTTTTT.